This record looks at one T cell receptor (beta chain) sequence and its context. The sample comes from a study of cytomegalovirus exposure and HLA in healthy donors. The CDR3 sequence is 13 residues long. V lost 0 bases to trimming and J lost 2 bases, with 4 bases between them. Per the germline V gene, CDR1 is LNHDA and CDR2 is SQIVND (reference sequence). With 60 Vbeta and 13 Jbeta primers, the PCR was carried out. Assay: immunoSEQ multiplex PCR; the TCRdb copy retains only in-frame clones and omits some. The sample comprises some 190,000 clones, about 82% of which are singletons, and around 1.5% rests with the top ten.

The sample consisted of PBMCs. V is TRBV19 and J is TRBJ1-1; D ambiguous. The sequence came from a man younger than 35 in good health and CMV-seronegative. The CDR3 coding sequence is TGTGCCAGTAGTATAGACCCTAACACTGAAGCTTTCTTT. Translated: CASSIDPNTEAFF.